Below are 21 T cell receptor beta chains sequenced from a single sample in a study of control samples from healthy donors and cancer patients. The protocol was immunoSEQ multiplex PCR, while the TCRdb copy is restricted to in-frame clones and leaves out a portion. The data contain about 96,000 clones, approximately 95% of them singletons. The sample was blood. The receptors here all came from a man between 18 and 29 years old in good health.

The chain couples TRBV19 to TRBJ2-2; a weak D match, TRBD2 (6 bases). V gave up 4 bases and J gave up 1 base, with 22 bases separating them. The CDR3 length is 19 residues. From germline, CDR1 is LNHDA and CDR2 SQIVND (reference sequence). CDR3 amino acids: CASSTRTRGGRLNTGELFF. CDR3 DNA sequence: TGTGCCAGTAGTACCCGGACCCGGGGAGGACGCCTGAACACCGGGGAGCTGTTTTTT.

Regarding this clone: One junction end disagrees with the germline gene, perhaps due to a read error. The rearrangement joins TRBV19 to TRBJ1-1, with D perhaps TRBD1 (6 bases). The length of the CDR3 is 12 residues. Germline CDR1 and CDR2: LNHDA and SQIVND (reference sequence). For the CDR3, the DNA is TGTGCCAGTAGAGGGGGAGGAGTAGGGGCCGCCTTT. Protein product: CASRGGGVGAAF. Full variable domain (outside the CDR3, taken from reference TRBV19 and TRBJ1-1): DGGITQSPKYLFRKEGQNVTLSCEQNLNHDAMYWYRQDPGQGLRLIYYSQIVNDFQKGDIAEGYSVSREKKESFPLTVTSAQKNPTAFYLCASRGGGVGAAFGQGTRLTVV.

The V and J genes are TRBV5-1 and TRBJ1-1; a possible D gene is TRBD1 (5 bases). This CDR3 is built from 15 residues. Germline V gene sequence: CDR1 SGHRS, CDR2 YFSETQ. The V end lost 3 bases, the J end lost 2 bases, and 14 bases lay between the germline ends. The CDR3 sequence is CASSWGGTANTEAFF. CDR3 nucleotides: TGCGCCAGCAGCTGGGGAGGGACGGCTAACACTGAAGCTTTCTTT.

This clone was observed a few times. The chain couples TRBV14 to TRBJ1-1, with no clear D. The V gene lost 4 bases and the J gene lost 4 bases, with 13 bases spanning the gap. Germline V CDR1 and CDR2: SGHDN, FVKESK. This CDR3 has 14 residues. The CDR3 sequence: CASSPTLKGTEAFF. In nucleotides, the CDR3 is TGTGCCAGCAGCCCAACCCTCAAGGGCACTGAAGCTTTCTTT.

The chain carries TRBV6-5 and TRBJ2-3; 10 bases map to TRBD2. V lost 4 bases to trimming and J lost 1 base; unmatched junction nucleotides: 5. This CDR3 has 16 amino acids. Germline CDR1 and CDR2: MNHEY and SVGAGI. The CDR3 spells CASSLPTSGGTDTQYF. The CDR3 DNA reads TGTGCCAGCAGTTTACCCACTAGCGGGGGCACAGATACGCAGTATTTT.

This sequence joins TRBV7-8 and TRBJ2-5, with D perhaps TRBD1 (6 bases). The V end lost 2 bases, the J end lost 1 base, and 17 bases lay between the germline ends. The CDR3 extends over 17 amino acids. Germline CDR1 reads SGHVS; CDR2 reads FQNEAQ. DNA for the CDR3: TGTGCCAGCAGCTTATTTTATCTTCAGGGGAGCCAAGAGACCCAGTACTTC. The encoded protein is CASSLFYLQGSQETQYF.

The chain recombines TRBV6-5 with TRBJ1-5, with TRBD1 identical over 8 bases. Trimming cost V 2 bases and J 4 bases; bases outside gene matches: 4. The germline gives CDR1 MNHEY, CDR2 SVGAGI. The CDR3 is 15 amino acids. CDR3 bases: TGTGCCAGCAGTTACGGACAGGGATTAAATCAGCCCCAGCATTTT. Its protein product is CASSYGQGLNQPQHF.

The chain employs TRBV20-1 and TRBJ2-7; D remains ambiguous. There are 14 residues in the CDR3. Germline CDR1 and CDR2: DFQATT and SNEGSKA (reference sequence). Deletions cut 3 bases from V and 0 bases from J, with 12 bases between. CDR3 in amino acids: CSASPRPHSYEQYF. The CDR3 nucleotides read TGCAGTGCTAGTCCGAGGCCCCACTCCTACGAGCAGTACTTC.

The V call is TRBV6-5, the J call TRBJ1-2; D is unclear. The CDR3 runs to 13 residues. In germline, CDR1 is MNHEY, CDR2 SVGAGI. V was trimmed by 2 bases and J by 8 bases, leaving 12 bases between them. The CDR3: CASSYGEHRGYTF. The CDR3 bases are TGTGCCAGCAGTTACGGGGAGCATAGAGGCTACACCTTC.

This chain uses TRBV10-2 with TRBJ1-2, with TRBD1 identical over 12 bases. The CDR3 extends over 14 amino acids. Germline V lookup: CDR1 WSHSY, CDR2 SAAADI. Germline trimming cut 8 bases from V and 7 bases from J; bases unmatched to any gene: 8. The CDR3 bases are TGCGCCAGCGCCGGGGACAGGGGGCGTAGTGGCTACACCTTC. Translating gives CASAGDRGRSGYTF.

The J gene is TRBJ1-4, the V gene TRBV6-5, with 7 bases aligning to TRBD1. Germline CDR1 and CDR2: MNHEY and SVGAGI. The CDR3 is 14 amino acids. The V gene end was trimmed by 5 bases and the J gene end by 8 bases; junction bases not matched to a gene: 8. CDR3 loop: CASSRTGRVEKLFF. As DNA, the CDR3 is TGTGCCAGCAGTAGGACAGGAAGGGTCGAAAAACTGTTTTTT.

The rearrangement uses TRBV4-2 and TRBJ1-1; D is possibly TRBD1 (5 bases). V was pared by 1 base and J by 6 bases, with 12 bases between. The germline V gene encodes CDR1 LGHNA and CDR2 YNFKEQ. The CDR3 has 14 residues. CDR3 region: CASSQVSWGPEAFF. The CDR3 nucleotides are TGTGCCAGCAGCCAAGTAAGTTGGGGCCCTGAAGCTTTCTTT.

J is TRBJ1-6 and V is TRBV27; D is ambiguous. The V gene lost 6 bases and the J gene lost 0 bases, with 12 bases spanning the gap. The length of the CDR3 is 16 residues. The germline CDR1 and CDR2 sequences are MNHEY and SMNVEV (reference sequence). The CDR3 is CASSLGTGSYNSPLHF. CDR3 DNA: TGTGCCAGCAGCCTAGGAACGGGCTCCTATAATTCACCCCTCCACTTT.

The chain is built from TRBV27 and TRBJ2-5; 11 bases map to TRBD2. The CDR3 runs to 15 residues. CDR1 is MNHEY and CDR2 is SMNVEV in the germline V gene (reference sequence). The trim removed 4 bases at V and 4 bases at J, leaving 5 bases unmatched. CDR3 protein: CASSSTGTSGETQYF. CDR3 sequence (DNA): TGTGCCAGCAGTTCAACCGGGACTAGCGGAGAGACCCAGTACTTC.

J is TRBJ2-5 and V is TRBV7-9; 10 bases are a match to TRBD2. The CDR3 extends over 18 amino acids. J was trimmed by 1 base and V by 5 bases; bases with no gene match: 13. CDR1 is SEHNR and CDR2 is FQNEAQ in the germline V gene (reference sequence). CDR3 sequence reads: CASSPSPGLAQLQETQYF. Here the CDR3 DNA reads TGTGCCAGCAGCCCGAGCCCGGGACTAGCGCAACTCCAAGAGACCCAGTACTTC.

This clone was detected a few times. The genes are TRBV19 and TRBJ1-5, with D perhaps TRBD1 (5 bases). CDR3 length: 18 amino acids. Trimming shortened V by 5 bases and J by 0 bases, and 20 bases separated the two germline ends. Per the germline V gene, CDR1 is LNHDA and CDR2 is SQIVND (reference sequence). The DNA of the CDR3 is TGTGCCAGTAGTTCAGTAAGGGGTCGAGAATATAGCAATCAGCCCCAGCATTTT. This translates into CASSSVRGREYSNQPQHF.

This rearrangement joins TRBV4-1 to TRBJ1-6; D unclear. The CDR3 loop spans 15 amino acids. Trimming stripped 4 bases from V and 3 bases from J, with 10 bases between. The germline V gene encodes CDR1 MGHRA and CDR2 YSYEKL. CDR3: CASSPLPDYNSPLHF. CDR3 nucleotides: TGCGCCAGCAGCCCATTACCGGACTATAATTCACCCCTCCACTTT.

This chain joins TRBV5-1 and TRBJ2-1, with 11 bases lining up with TRBD2. After removal of 4 bases from V and 0 bases from J, the junction contained 6 bases not matched to a gene. CDR1 is SGHRS, CDR2 YFSETQ, per germline. CDR3 length: 17 residues. DNA for the CDR3: TGCGCCAGCAGCCCTAGGACTAGCGGGCTCTCCTACAATGAGCAGTTCTTC. This codes for CASSPRTSGLSYNEQFF.

This clone was seen a single time. V usage is TRBV9 and J usage is TRBJ1-4; 9 nucleotides align to TRBD1. Germline V gene data show CDR1 as SGDLS and CDR2 as YYNGEE. The CDR3 has 16 amino acids. With V trimmed by 2 bases and J by 12 bases, 14 bases remained unmatched. The CDR3 loop reads CASSVDDRGAFGELFF. The CDR3 DNA sequence: TGTGCCAGCAGCGTCGATGACAGGGGGGCCTTCGGGGAACTGTTTTTT.

Here the CDR3 DNA reads TGCAGTGCTGGGGATGCGGGTGGCTACACCTTC. The encoded protein is CSAGDAGGYTF. The V gene is TRBV20-1, the J gene TRBJ1-2; D unresolved. The CDR3 extends over 11 amino acids. The germline CDR1 and CDR2 sequences are DFQATT and SNEGSKA (reference sequence). V lost 5 bases and J lost 7, with 11 bases in between.

The CDR3 bases are TGTGCCAGCAGTTTACTCATCGAGGGCGAGCAGTACTTC. It yields the protein CASSLLIEGEQYF. The chain joins TRBV6-5 to TRBJ2-7; the D gene is possibly TRBD2 (5 bases). Deletions cut 4 bases from V and 6 bases from J, with 13 bases between. The CDR3 totals 13 residues. Germline V gene lookup returns CDR1 MNHEY and CDR2 SVGAGI.